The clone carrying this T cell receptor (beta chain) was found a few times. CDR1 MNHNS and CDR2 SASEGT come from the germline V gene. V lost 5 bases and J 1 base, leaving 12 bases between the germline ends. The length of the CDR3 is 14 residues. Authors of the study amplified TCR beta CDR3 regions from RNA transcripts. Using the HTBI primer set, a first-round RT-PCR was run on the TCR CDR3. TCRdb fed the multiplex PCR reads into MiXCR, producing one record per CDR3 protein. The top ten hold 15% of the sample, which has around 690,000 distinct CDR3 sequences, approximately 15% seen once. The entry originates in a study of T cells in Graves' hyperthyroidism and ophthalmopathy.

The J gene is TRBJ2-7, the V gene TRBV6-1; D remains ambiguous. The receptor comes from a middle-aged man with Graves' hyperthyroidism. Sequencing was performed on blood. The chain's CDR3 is CASSPTVRSYEQYF. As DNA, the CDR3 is TGTGCCAGCAGTCCTACAGTCAGGTCCTACGAGCAGTACTTC.